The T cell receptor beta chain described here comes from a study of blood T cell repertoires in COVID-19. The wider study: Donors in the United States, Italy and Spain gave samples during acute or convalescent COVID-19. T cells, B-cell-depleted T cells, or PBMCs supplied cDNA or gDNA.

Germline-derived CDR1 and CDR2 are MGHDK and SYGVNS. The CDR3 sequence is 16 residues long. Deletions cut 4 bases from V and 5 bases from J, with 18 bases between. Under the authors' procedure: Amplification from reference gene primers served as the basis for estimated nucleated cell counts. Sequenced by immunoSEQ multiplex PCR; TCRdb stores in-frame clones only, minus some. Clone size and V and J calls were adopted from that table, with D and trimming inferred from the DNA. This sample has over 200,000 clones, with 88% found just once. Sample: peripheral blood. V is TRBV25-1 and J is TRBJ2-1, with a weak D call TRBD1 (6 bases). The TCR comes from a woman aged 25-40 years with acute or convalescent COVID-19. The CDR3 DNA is TGTGCCAGCAGTGCAAAAATATCCGGGACACACAATGAGCAGTTCTTC. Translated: CASSAKISGTHNEQFF.